This record covers a single T cell receptor (beta chain). Its antigen is unknown. This specimen comes from a study of OX40 agonist ivuxolimab in advanced cancers. For the study at large: Three patients had partial responses: one hepatocellular carcinoma, two cutaneous melanoma.

Trimming cost V 1 base and J 9 bases; bases outside gene matches: 4. Germline V gives CDR1 MGHRA, CDR2 YSYEKL. The CDR3 extends over 15 amino acids. General study results and limits: Not determined was the antigen specificity of the expanded peripheral T cells. More expanded clones were found, on average, in CD8+ than in CD4+ T cells.

Anyone with autoimmune disease history or systemic immunosuppression was excluded. Measured with immunoSEQ multiplex PCR; TCRdb has only the in-frame clones, and not every one. The sample carries approximately 59,000 clones, more than 80% recorded once. The clonotype originates from an adult with an advanced solid tumor such as melanoma, head and neck, liver or kidney cancer. The V and J genes are TRBV4-1 and TRBJ2-1; 12 nucleotides match TRBD2. The input for sequencing was CD4+ or CD8+ T cells sorted from blood, taken in a trial of the OX40 agonist ivuxolimab. CDR3 protein: CASSQGLAGVGEQFF. The CDR3 DNA is TGCGCCAGCAGCCAAGGACTAGCGGGGGTTGGTGAGCAGTTCTTC.